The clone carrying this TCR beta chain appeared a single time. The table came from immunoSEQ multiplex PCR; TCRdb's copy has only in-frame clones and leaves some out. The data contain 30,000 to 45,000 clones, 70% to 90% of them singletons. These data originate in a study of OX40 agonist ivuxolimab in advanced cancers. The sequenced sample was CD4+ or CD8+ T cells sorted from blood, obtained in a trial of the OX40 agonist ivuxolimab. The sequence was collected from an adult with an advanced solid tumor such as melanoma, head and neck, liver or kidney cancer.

DNA for the CDR3: TGTGCCAGCAGCTTGTACTTACGGACAGGGTACACTGAAGCTTTCTTT. As protein: CASSLYLRTGYTEAFF. This chain connects TRBV5-6 to TRBJ1-1; 8 positions agree with TRBD1. V was pared by 1 base and J by 3 bases, with 8 bases of the junction left unmatched. The germline V gene encodes CDR1 SGHDT and CDR2 YYEEEE. The CDR3 is made up of 16 amino acids.